A selection of T cell receptor beta chains follows, all from one sample in a study of blood T cell repertoires in COVID-19. The method was immunoSEQ multiplex PCR; TCRdb's version includes in-frame clones alone and lacks a portion of them. The sample yields 200,000 to 250,000 clones, around 87% seen once. Specimen: PBMCs or T cells enriched from blood (not recorded which). The receptors stem from a young woman in a cohort exposed to, infected with or recovered from COVID-19 (not recorded which). Both conserved end residues are part of each CDR3. A D gene is named only where the DNA matches it firmly.

j_gene: TRBJ1-1
v_gene: TRBV7-9
d_gene: NA
CDR3aa: CASSFRGSIEAFF
CDR3nt: TGTGCCAGCAGCTTCAGGGGAAGCATTGAAGCTTTCTTT

j_gene: TRBJ2-2
v_gene: TRBV7-6
d_gene: NA
CDR3aa: CASSLAEGSGNTGELFF
CDR3nt: TGTGCCAGCAGCTTAGCGGAGGGTAGCGGGAACACCGGGGAGCTGTTTTTT

j_gene: TRBJ2-1
v_gene: TRBV19
d_gene: TRBD2
CDR3aa: CASSTGRAEGEQFF
CDR3nt: TGTGCCAGTAGTACCGGGAGGGCCGAGGGGGAGCAGTTCTTC

j_gene: TRBJ2-2
v_gene: TRBV10-1
d_gene: TRBD1
CDR3aa: CARGQGKNGELFF
CDR3nt: TGCGCCAGGGGACAGGGGAAGAACGGGGAGCTGTTTTTT

j_gene: TRBJ2-7
v_gene: TRBV14
d_gene: NA
CDR3aa: CASSQRPRSTAYEQYF
CDR3nt: TGTGCCAGCAGCCAACGGCCCAGGTCTACCGCCTACGAGCAGTACTTC

j_gene: TRBJ2-7
v_gene: TRBV4-1
d_gene: TRBD1
CDR3aa: CASSQGTANLPYEQYF
CDR3nt: TGCGCCAGCAGCCAGGGGACAGCAAACCTGCCCTACGAGCAGTACTTC

j_gene: TRBJ1-1
v_gene: TRBV6-5
d_gene: TRBD1
CDR3aa: CASSPGQVNTEAFF
CDR3nt: TGTGCCAGCAGCCCGGGACAGGTAAACACTGAAGCTTTCTTT

j_gene: TRBJ2-5
v_gene: TRBV9
d_gene: TRBD1
CDR3aa: CASSSRGTGLGETQYF
CDR3nt: TGTGCCAGCAGCTCCCGGGGGACAGGCCTAGGAGAGACCCAGTACTTC

j_gene: TRBJ1-5
v_gene: TRBV6-1
d_gene: NA
CDR3aa: CASSEAYGVSNQPQHF
CDR3nt: TGTGCCAGCAGTGAAGCTTACGGAGTTAGCAATCAGCCCCAGCATTTT

j_gene: TRBJ2-3
v_gene: TRBV7-3
d_gene: NA
CDR3aa: CASSVIGLPSDTQYF
CDR3nt: TGTGCCAGCAGCGTGATTGGGCTCCCTTCAGATACGCAGTATTTT

j_gene: TRBJ2-1
v_gene: TRBV11-2
d_gene: NA
CDR3aa: CASSQSLAESTYNEQFF
CDR3nt: TGTGCCAGCAGCCAATCCTTAGCGGAGTCTACCTACAATGAGCAGTTCTTC

j_gene: TRBJ1-1
v_gene: TRBV7-8
d_gene: NA
CDR3aa: CASSLDHQGPTEAFF
CDR3nt: TGTGCCAGCAGCTTAGATCACCAGGGCCCCACTGAAGCTTTCTTT

j_gene: TRBJ1-2
v_gene: TRBV5-1
d_gene: TRBD1
CDR3aa: CASSLATGGQNPYGYTF
CDR3nt: TGCGCCAGCAGCCTGGCGACAGGGGGCCAGAACCCCTATGGCTACACCTTC

j_gene: TRBJ2-3
v_gene: TRBV10-3
d_gene: NA
CDR3aa: CAISVGSGTDTQYF
CDR3nt: TGTGCCATCAGTGTCGGGAGCGGCACAGATACGCAGTATTTT

j_gene: TRBJ1-2
v_gene: TRBV24-1
d_gene: NA
CDR3aa: CATSDFGGYGYTF
CDR3nt: TGTGCCACCAGTGATTTCGGGGGGTATGGCTACACCTTC

j_gene: TRBJ2-7
v_gene: TRBV19
d_gene: NA
CDR3aa: CASSYFSSSYEQYF
CDR3nt: TGTGCCAGTAGTTATTTCAGTTCCTCCTACGAGCAGTACTTC

j_gene: TRBJ2-7
v_gene: TRBV5-1
d_gene: TRBD1
CDR3aa: CASSLQGQGNYEQYF
CDR3nt: TGCGCCAGCAGCTTGCAGGGACAGGGTAATTACGAGCAGTACTTC

j_gene: TRBJ2-5
v_gene: TRBV5-8
d_gene: NA
CDR3aa: CASSLILWQQETQYF
CDR3nt: TGTGCCAGCAGCTTGATCCTTTGGCAGCAAGAGACCCAGTACTTC

j_gene: TRBJ1-2
v_gene: TRBV5-1
d_gene: NA
CDR3aa: CASSPAGVARDGYTF
CDR3nt: TGCGCCAGCAGCCCAGCAGGGGTTGCGAGGGATGGCTACACCTTC

j_gene: TRBJ2-1
v_gene: TRBV27
d_gene: NA
CDR3aa: CASSLVRNNNEQFF
CDR3nt: TGTGCCAGCAGTTTGGTCAGGAATAACAATGAGCAGTTCTTC